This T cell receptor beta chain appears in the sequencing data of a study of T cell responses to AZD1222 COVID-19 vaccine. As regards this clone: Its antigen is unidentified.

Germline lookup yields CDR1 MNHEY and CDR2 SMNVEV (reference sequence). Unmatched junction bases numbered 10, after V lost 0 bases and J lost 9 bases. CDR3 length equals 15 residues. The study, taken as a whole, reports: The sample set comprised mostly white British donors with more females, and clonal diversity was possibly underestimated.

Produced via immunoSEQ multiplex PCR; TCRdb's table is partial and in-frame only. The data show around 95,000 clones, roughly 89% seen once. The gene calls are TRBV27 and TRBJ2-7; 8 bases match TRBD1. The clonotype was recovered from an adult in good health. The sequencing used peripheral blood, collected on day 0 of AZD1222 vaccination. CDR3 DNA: TGTGCCAGCAGTTTATCGTTCGGGGGACAGGATGTGCAGTACTTC. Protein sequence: CASSLSFGGQDVQYF.